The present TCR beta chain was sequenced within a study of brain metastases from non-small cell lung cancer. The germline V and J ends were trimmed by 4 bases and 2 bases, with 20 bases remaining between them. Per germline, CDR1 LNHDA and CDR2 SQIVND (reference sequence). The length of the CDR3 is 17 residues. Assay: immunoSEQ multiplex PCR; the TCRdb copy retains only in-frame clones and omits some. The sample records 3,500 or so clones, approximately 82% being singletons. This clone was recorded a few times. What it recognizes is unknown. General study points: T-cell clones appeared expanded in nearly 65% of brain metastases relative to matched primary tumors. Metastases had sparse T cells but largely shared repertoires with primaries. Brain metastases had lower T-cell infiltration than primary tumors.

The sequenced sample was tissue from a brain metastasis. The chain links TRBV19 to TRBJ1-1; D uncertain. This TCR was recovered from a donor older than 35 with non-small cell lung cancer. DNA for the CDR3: TGTGCCAGTAGTACCCGACAACGAGGGATTTTAAACACTGAAGCTTTCTTT. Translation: CASSTRQRGILNTEAFF.